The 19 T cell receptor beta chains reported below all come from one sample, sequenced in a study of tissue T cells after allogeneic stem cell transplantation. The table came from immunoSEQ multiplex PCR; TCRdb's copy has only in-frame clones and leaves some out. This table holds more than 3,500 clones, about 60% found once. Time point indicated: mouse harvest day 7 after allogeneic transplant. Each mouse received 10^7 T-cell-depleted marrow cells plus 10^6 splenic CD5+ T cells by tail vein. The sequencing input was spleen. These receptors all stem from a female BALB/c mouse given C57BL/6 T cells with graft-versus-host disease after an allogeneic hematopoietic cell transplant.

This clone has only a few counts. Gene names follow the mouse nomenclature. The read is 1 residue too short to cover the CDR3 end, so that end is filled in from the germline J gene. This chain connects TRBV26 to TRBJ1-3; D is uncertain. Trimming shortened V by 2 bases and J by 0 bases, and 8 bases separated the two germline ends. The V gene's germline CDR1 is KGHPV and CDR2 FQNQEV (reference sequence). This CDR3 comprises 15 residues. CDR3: CASSLETRSGNTLYF. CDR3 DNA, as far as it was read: TGTGCCAGCAGTCTGGAGACCCGTTCTGGAAATACGCTCTAT. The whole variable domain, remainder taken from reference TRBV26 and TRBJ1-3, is NSKVIQTPRYLVKGQGQKAKMRCIPEKGHPVVFWYQQNKNNEFKFLINFQNQEVLQQIDMTEKRFSAECPSNSPCSLEIQSSEAGDSALYLCASSLETRSGNTLYFGEGSRLIVV.

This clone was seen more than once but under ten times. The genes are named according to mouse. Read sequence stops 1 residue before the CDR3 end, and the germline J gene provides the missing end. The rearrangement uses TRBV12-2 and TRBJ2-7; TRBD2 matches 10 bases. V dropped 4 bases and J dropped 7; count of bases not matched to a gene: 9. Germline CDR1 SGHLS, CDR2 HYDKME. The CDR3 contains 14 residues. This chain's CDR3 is CASSRLGGPLEQYF. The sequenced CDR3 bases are TGTGCCAGCTCCCGACTGGGGGGCCCTTTGGAACAGTAC.

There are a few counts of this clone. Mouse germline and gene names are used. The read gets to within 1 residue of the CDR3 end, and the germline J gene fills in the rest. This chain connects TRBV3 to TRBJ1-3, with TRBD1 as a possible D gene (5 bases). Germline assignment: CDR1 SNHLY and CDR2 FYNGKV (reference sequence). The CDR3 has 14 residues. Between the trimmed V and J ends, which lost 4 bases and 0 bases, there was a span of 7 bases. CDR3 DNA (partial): TGTGCCAGCAGCTCGACAGTTTCTGGAAATACGCTCTAT. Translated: CASSSTVSGNTLY. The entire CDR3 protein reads CASSSTVSGNTLYF.

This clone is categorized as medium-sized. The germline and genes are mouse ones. This CDR3 reads CASRRTGRSAETLYF. CDR3 DNA, as far as it was read: TGTGCCAGCAGGAGGACAGGGAGGAGTGCAGAAACGCTGTAT. J is TRBJ2-3 and V is TRBV19; 8 bases are shared with TRBD1. The read halts 1 residue ahead of the CDR3 end, with the missing end drawn from the germline J gene. J gave up 0 bases and V 5 bases, and 5 bases lay outside the gene matches. The CDR3 length is 15 residues. Per germline, CDR1 FNHDT and CDR2 SITEND (reference sequence).

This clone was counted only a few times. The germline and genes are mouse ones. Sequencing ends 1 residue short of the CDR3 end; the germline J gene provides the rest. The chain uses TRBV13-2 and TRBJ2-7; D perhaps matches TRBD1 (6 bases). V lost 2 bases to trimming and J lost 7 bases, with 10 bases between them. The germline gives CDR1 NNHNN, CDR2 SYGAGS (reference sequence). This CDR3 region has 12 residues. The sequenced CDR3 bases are TGTGCCAGCGGTGACACAGGGTGGGAACAGTAC. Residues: CASGDTGWEQY. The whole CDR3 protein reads CASGDTGWEQYF.

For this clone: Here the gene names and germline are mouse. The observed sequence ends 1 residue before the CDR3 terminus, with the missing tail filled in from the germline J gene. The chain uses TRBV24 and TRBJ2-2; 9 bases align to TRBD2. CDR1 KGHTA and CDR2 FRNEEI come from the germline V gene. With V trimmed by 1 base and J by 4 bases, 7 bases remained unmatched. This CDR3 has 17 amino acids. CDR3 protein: CASSLFWGGLGTGQLYF. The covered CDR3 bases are TGTGCCAGCAGTCTGTTCTGGGGGGGGCTTGGCACCGGGCAGCTCTAC.

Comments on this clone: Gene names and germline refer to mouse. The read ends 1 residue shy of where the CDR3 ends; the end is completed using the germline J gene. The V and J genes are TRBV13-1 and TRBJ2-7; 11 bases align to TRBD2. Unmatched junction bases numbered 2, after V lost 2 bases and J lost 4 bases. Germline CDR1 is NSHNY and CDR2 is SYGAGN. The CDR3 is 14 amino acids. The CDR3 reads CASSERTGGYEQYF. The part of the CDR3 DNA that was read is TGTGCCAGCAGTGAAAGGACTGGGGGGTATGAACAGTAC.

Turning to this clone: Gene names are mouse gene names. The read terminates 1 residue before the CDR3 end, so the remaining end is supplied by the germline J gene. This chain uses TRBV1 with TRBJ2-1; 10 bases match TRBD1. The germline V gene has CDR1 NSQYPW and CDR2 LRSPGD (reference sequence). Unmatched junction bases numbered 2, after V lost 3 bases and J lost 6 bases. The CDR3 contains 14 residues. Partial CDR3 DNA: TGCACCTGCAGTGCCCGGGACAGGGGTGCTGAGCAGTTC. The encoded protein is CTCSARDRGAEQF. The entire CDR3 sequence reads CTCSARDRGAEQFF.

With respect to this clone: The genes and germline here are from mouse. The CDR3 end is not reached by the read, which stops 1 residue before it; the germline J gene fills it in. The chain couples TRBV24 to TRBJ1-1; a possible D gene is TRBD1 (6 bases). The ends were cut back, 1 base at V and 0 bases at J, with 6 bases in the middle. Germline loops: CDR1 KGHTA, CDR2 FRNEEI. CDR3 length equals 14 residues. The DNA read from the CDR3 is TGTGCCAGCAGTCTGTGGACAGCAAACACAGAAGTCTTC. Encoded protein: CASSLWTANTEVF. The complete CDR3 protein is CASSLWTANTEVFF.

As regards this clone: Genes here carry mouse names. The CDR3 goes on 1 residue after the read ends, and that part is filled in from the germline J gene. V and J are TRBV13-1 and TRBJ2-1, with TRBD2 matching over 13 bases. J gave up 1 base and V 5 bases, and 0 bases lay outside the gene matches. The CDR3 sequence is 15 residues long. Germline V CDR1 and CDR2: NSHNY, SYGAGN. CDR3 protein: CASRDWGGNYAEQFF. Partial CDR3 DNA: TGTGCCAGCAGGGACTGGGGGGGCAACTATGCTGAGCAGTTC.

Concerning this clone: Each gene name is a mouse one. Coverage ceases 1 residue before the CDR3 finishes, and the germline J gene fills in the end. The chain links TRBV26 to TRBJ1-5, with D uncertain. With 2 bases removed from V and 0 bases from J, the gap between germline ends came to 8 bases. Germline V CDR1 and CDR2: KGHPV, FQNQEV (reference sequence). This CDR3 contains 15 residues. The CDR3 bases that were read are TGTGCCAGCAGTCTGGCCGGATATAACAACCAGGCTCCGCTT. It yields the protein CASSLAGYNNQAPL. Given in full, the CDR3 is CASSLAGYNNQAPLF.

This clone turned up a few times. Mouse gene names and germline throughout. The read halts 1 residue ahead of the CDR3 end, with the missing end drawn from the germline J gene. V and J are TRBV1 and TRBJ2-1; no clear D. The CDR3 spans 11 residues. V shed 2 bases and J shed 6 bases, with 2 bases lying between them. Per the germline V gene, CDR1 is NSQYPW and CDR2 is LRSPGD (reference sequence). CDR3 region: CTCSASAEQFF. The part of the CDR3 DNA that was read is TGCACCTGCAGTGCATCTGCTGAGCAGTTC.

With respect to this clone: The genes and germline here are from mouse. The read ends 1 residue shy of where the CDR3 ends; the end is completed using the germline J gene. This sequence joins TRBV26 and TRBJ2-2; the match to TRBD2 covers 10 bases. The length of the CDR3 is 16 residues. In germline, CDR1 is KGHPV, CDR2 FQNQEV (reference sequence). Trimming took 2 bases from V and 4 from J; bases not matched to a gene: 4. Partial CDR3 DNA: TGTGCCAGCAGTCTGCGGACTGGGGGACCCACCGGGCAGCTCTAC. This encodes CASSLRTGGPTGQLY. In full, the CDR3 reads CASSLRTGGPTGQLYF.

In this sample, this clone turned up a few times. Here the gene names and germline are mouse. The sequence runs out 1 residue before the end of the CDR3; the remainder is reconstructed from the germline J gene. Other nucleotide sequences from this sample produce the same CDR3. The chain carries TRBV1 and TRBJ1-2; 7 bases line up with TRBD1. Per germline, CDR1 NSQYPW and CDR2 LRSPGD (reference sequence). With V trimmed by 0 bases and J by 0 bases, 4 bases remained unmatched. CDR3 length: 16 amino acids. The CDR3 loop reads CTCSADLGTANSDYTF. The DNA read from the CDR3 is TGCACCTGCAGTGCAGATTTGGGGACAGCAAACTCCGACTACACC.

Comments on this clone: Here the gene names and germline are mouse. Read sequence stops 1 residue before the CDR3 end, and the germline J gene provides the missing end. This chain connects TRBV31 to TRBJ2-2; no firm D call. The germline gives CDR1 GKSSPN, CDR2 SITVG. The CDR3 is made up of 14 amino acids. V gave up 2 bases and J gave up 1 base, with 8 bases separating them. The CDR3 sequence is CAWSDGENTGQLYF. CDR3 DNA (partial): TGTGCCTGGAGTGACGGGGAAAACACCGGGCAGCTCTAC.

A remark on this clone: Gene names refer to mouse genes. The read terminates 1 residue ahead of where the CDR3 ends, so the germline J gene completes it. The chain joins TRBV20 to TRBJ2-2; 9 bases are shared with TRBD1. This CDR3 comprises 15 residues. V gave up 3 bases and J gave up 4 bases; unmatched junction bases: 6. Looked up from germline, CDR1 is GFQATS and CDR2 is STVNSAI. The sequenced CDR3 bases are TGTGGTGCTAGTATACAGGGGGCAACCACCGGGCAGCTCTAC. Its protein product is CGASIQGATTGQLY. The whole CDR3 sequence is CGASIQGATTGQLYF.

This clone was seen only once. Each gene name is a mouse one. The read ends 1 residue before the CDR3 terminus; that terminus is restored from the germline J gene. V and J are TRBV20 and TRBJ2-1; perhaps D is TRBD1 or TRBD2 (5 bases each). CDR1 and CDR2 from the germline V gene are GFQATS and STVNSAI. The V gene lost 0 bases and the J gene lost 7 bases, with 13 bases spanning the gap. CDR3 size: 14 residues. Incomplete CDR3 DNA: TGTGGTGCTAGGGATCAAGGAAGGGGCGCTGAGCAGTTC. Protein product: CGARDQGRGAEQF. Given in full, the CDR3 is CGARDQGRGAEQFF.

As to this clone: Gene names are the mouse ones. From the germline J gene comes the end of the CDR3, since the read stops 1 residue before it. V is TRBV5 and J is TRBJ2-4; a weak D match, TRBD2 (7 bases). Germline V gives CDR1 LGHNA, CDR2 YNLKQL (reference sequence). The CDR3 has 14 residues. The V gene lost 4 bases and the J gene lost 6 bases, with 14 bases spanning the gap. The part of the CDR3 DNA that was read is TGTGCCAGCAGCCCCCGCGGGGGGCTTAACACCTTGTAC. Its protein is CASSPRGGLNTLY. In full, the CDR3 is CASSPRGGLNTLYF.

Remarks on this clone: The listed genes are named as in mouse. The CDR3: CAWSAGTGGGDTQYF. The part of the CDR3 DNA that was read is TGTGCCTGGAGCGCCGGGACTGGGGGAGGGGACACCCAGTAC. J is TRBJ2-5 and V is TRBV31; 11 positions agree with TRBD2. The read stops 1 residue short of the end of the CDR3; the missing end is completed from the germline J gene. Per the germline V gene, CDR1 is GKSSPN and CDR2 is SITVG. Trimming at V came to 3 bases and at J to 6 bases, leaving 8 bases not matched to a gene. There are 15 residues in the CDR3. Using reference TRBV31 and TRBJ2-5 for the parts outside the CDR3, the full variable domain is AQTIHQWPVAEIKAVGSPLSLGCTIKGKSSPNLYWYWQATGGTLQQLFYSITVGQVESVVQLNLSASRPKDDQFILSTEKLLLSHSGFYLCAWSAGTGGGDTQYFGPGTRLLVL.